The 5 T cell receptor beta chains below were found in one sample sequenced in a study of blood T cell repertoires in COVID-19. Assay: immunoSEQ multiplex PCR; the TCRdb copy retains only in-frame clones and omits some. In the table there are some 260,000 clones, around 83% of which are singletons. Sequencing was done on a sample of peripheral blood. The receptors derive from a man aged 80 or over with acute or convalescent COVID-19.

The chain recombines TRBV18 with TRBJ2-5; the D gene is possibly TRBD1 (6 bases). The CDR3 loop spans 17 amino acids. The germline V gene has CDR1 KGHSH and CDR2 LQKENI. V shed 0 bases and J shed 2 bases, with 16 bases lying between them. The CDR3 DNA follows: TGTGCCAGCTCACCACCGGGCAGGGGAGTAGGGCAAGAGACCCAGTACTTC. This encodes CASSPPGRGVGQETQYF.

This clone was seen a single time. The genes are TRBV6-6 and TRBJ1-5; tentative D call: TRBD1 (6 bases). There are 16 residues in the CDR3. Germline CDR1 is MNHNY and CDR2 is SVGAGI (reference sequence). With 5 bases removed from V and 3 bases from J, the gap between germline ends came to 17 bases. The CDR3 sequence: CASSGPGAGLNQPQHF. The CDR3 DNA reads TGTGCCAGCAGTGGACCAGGGGCGGGTCTCAATCAGCCCCAGCATTTT.

V is TRBV7-9 and J is TRBJ1-3, with unresolved D. Germline CDR1 is SEHNR and CDR2 is FQNEAQ (reference sequence). Trimming removed 6 bases from V and 0 bases from J, with 6 bases in between. This CDR3 is built from 13 residues. The CDR3, as DNA: TGTGCCAGCAGTTCGAGCTCTGGAAACACCATATATTTT. It yields the protein CASSSSSGNTIYF. Full variable domain (missing parts from reference TRBV7-9 and TRBJ1-3): DTGVSQNPRHKITKRGQNVTFRCDPISEHNRLYWYRQTLGQGPEFLTYFQNEAQLEKSRLLSDRFSAERPKGSFSTLEIQRTEQGDSAMYLCASSSSSGNTIYFGEGSWLTVV.

V and J are TRBV27 and TRBJ2-1, with 13 bases aligning to TRBD2. From germline, CDR1 is MNHEY and CDR2 SMNVEV (reference sequence). Trimming at V came to 3 bases and at J to 5 bases, leaving 4 bases not matched to a gene. The CDR3 consists of 16 residues. CDR3 loop: CASSLRTSGRNNEQFF. The CDR3 DNA sequence: TGTGCCAGCAGTTTGCGGACTAGCGGGAGAAACAATGAGCAGTTCTTC.

This chain uses TRBV18 with TRBJ1-1; tentatively, D is TRBD1 (5 bases). CDR3 size: 14 residues. The V end lost 1 base, the J end lost 1 base, and 7 bases lay between the germline ends. From germline, CDR1 is KGHSH and CDR2 LQKENI. The CDR3 loop reads CASSPQGWNTEAFF. The CDR3, as DNA: TGTGCCAGCTCACCACAGGGGTGGAACACTGAAGCTTTCTTT. The full variable domain, its missing parts supplied by reference TRBV18 and TRBJ1-1, is NAGVMQNPRHLVRRRGQEARLRCSPMKGHSHVYWYRQLPEEGLKFMVYLQKENIIDESGMPKERFSAEFPKEGPSILRIQQVVRGDSAAYFCASSPQGWNTEAFFGQGTRLTVV.